The T cell receptor beta chain described here comes from a study of T cells in Graves' hyperthyroidism and ophthalmopathy. Deletions cut 6 bases from V and 0 bases from J, with 20 bases between. The CDR3 covers 16 residues. The germline V gene has CDR1 DFQATT and CDR2 SNEGSKA (reference sequence). Amplification targeted TCR beta CDR3 regions from RNA transcripts. During a first-round RT-PCR of the TCR CDR3, the HTBI primer set was used. TCRdb passed the multiplex PCR reads through MiXCR, listing each CDR3 protein once. The data show about 92,000 distinct CDR3 sequences, over 50% seen once. At least ten counts were recorded for this clonotype.

This sequence was found in a woman aged 35 to 49 with Graves' hyperthyroidism. The V gene is TRBV20-1, the J gene TRBJ1-1; D gene unclear. The sample was blood. In DNA, the CDR3 is TGCAGTGCCCGACCTTACCTACCGAGTATGAACACTGAAGCTTTCTTT. Protein sequence: CSARPYLPSMNTEAFF.